This T cell receptor (beta chain) was profiled in a study of T cell responses to AZD1222 COVID-19 vaccine. Broader study findings: Nearly half of spike-specific TCRs reportedly target variant regions that are unmutated in the B.1.351 and B.1.1.7 variants. The donor cohort was predominantly white British with a female majority, and clonal diversity may have been underestimated.

The germline gives CDR1 SGHAT, CDR2 FQNNGV. The CDR3 spans 11 residues. Trimming removed 4 bases from V and 3 bases from J, with 4 bases in between. The assay was immunoSEQ multiplex PCR, and TCRdb's table has in-frame clones only and misses some. The sample holds about 160,000 clones, about 90% seen once. This clone was observed a single time. Its antigen is unknown. V gene TRBV11-2 combines with J gene TRBJ2-7; D not certain. The sequence was obtained from an adult in good health. Sequencing used peripheral blood, obtained on day 0 of AZD1222 vaccination. CDR3 loop: CASSSYYEQYF. Here the CDR3 DNA reads TGTGCCAGCAGCTCCTACTACGAGCAGTACTTC.